These 23 T cell receptor beta chains were sequenced from one sample in a study of shared clonotypes between healthy human individuals. TCRdb's table, derived via immunoSEQ multiplex PCR, lists solely in-frame clones and lacks some. The data hold roughly 1.4 million clones, with just under 99% observed a single time. Sequencing input: naive CD4+ T cells sorted from blood. As for subset: CD45RA+ positively selected. These TCRs come from a man younger than 45 in good health.

V gene TRBV9 combines with J gene TRBJ2-1, with a possible D match to TRBD2 (5 bases). The germline V gene encodes CDR1 SGDLS and CDR2 YYNGEE. The CDR3 extends over 15 amino acids. V lost 4 bases to trimming and J lost 1 base, with 12 bases between them. CDR3 sequence: CASSTGVQSYNEQFF. CDR3 DNA sequence: TGTGCCAGCAGCACCGGGGTCCAATCCTACAATGAGCAGTTCTTC.

The chain links TRBV11-2 to TRBJ1-4, with 8 bases aligning to TRBD1. Germline CDR1 is SGHAT and CDR2 is FQNNGV. With V trimmed by 5 bases and J by 5 bases, 7 bases remained unmatched. The CDR3 runs to 15 residues. The CDR3, as DNA: TGTGCCAGCAGCCCCCGGACAGGGCCAAATGAAAAACTGTTTTTT. Its translation is CASSPRTGPNEKLFF.

This clone was observed once. The CDR3 nucleotides are TGTGCCAGCAGCTTGCAGGGCCTCAAAGGCTTAAATGAGCAGTTCTTC. This gives the protein CASSLQGLKGLNEQFF. The chain is built from TRBV11-2 and TRBJ2-1, with D perhaps TRBD1 (5 bases). Germline CDR1 and CDR2: SGHAT and FQNNGV. Between the trimmed V and J ends, which lost 3 bases and 7 bases, there was a span of 19 bases. CDR3 length: 16 amino acids. Full variable domain (outside the CDR3, taken from reference TRBV11-2 and TRBJ2-1): EAGVAQSPRYKIIEKRQSVAFWCNPISGHATLYWYQQILGQGPKLLIQFQNNGVVDDSQLPKDRFSAERLKGVDSTLKIQPAKLEDSAVYLCASSLQGLKGLNEQFFGPGTRLTVL.

V and J are TRBV28 and TRBJ2-2; D is undetermined. From germline, CDR1 is MDHEN and CDR2 SYDVKM. CDR3 length: 12 amino acids. Trimming pared 5 bases from V and 7 bases from J, leaving 8 bases between. CDR3 protein: CASSGPGGELFF. CDR3 sequence (DNA): TGTGCCAGCAGTGGGCCGGGCGGGGAGCTGTTTTTT.

Only a few counts were recorded for this clone. The chain links TRBV18 to TRBJ2-5, with 8 bases fitting TRBD1. The trim removed 3 bases at V and 4 bases at J, leaving 4 bases unmatched. CDR1 and CDR2 from the germline V gene are KGHSH and LQKENI. The CDR3 is made up of 14 amino acids. The CDR3 nucleotides are TGTGCCAGCTCACCGACAGGGGTGGGAGAGACCCAGTACTTC. Protein: CASSPTGVGETQYF.

J is TRBJ2-3 and V is TRBV10-1; 8 bases match TRBD2. Germline assignment: CDR1 WNHNN and CDR2 SYGVQD (reference sequence). The junction had 1 base not matched to a gene; V was cut back by 3 bases and J by 5 bases. The CDR3 sequence is 13 residues long. Here the CDR3 DNA reads TGCGCCAGCAGTGAAAGCGGGAGAGATACGCAGTATTTT. It translates to CASSESGRDTQYF.

This sequence joins TRBV7-8 and TRBJ2-5, with D maybe TRBD2 (5 bases). With 5 bases removed from V and 1 base from J, the gap between germline ends came to 14 bases. This CDR3 has 15 amino acids. In germline, CDR1 is SGHVS, CDR2 FQNEAQ. DNA of the CDR3: TGTGCCAGCAGCCAATTAGGACTCGTCCAAGAGACCCAGTACTTC. This gives the protein CASSQLGLVQETQYF.

The chain uses TRBV10-3 and TRBJ2-1; D perhaps matches TRBD2 (6 bases). CDR3 length: 15 amino acids. The ends were cut back, 2 bases at V and 9 bases at J, with 17 bases in the middle. The germline CDR1 and CDR2 sequences are ENHRY and SYGVKD. In nucleotides, the CDR3 is TGTGCCATCAGTGAGCTAGTGACTAGTGGGCGTGAGCAGTTCTTC. Its translation: CAISELVTSGREQFF.

The chain employs TRBV11-2 and TRBJ2-1; 8 bases are shared with TRBD2. The CDR3 has 17 residues. V lost 4 bases, J lost 0 bases, and 8 bases stayed unmatched. Germline V gene sequence: CDR1 SGHAT, CDR2 FQNNGV. In DNA, the CDR3 is TGTGCCAGCAGCTCCCGACTAGCGCTTAGCTCCTACAATGAGCAGTTCTTC. It encodes CASSSRLALSSYNEQFF.

The V call is TRBV28, the J call TRBJ1-5, with 7 bases identical to TRBD1. Looked up from germline, CDR1 is MDHEN and CDR2 is SYDVKM. V was clipped by 10 bases and J by 3 bases; unmatched bases: 3. This CDR3 spans 12 amino acids. In nucleotides, the CDR3 is TGTGCCAACGGACAGGACAATCAGCCCCAGCATTTT. Translating it yields CANGQDNQPQHF.

The chain employs TRBV21-1 and TRBJ2-2; the table assigns TRBD2, which was not confirmed against the DNA. TRBV21-1 is annotated as a pseudogene. The CDR3 totals 14 residues. CDR3 residues: CASSKGGDTGELFF. CDR3 coding DNA: TGTGCCAGCAGCAAAGGGGGAGACACCGGGGAGCTGTTTTTT.

The chain links TRBV5-4 to TRBJ2-7, with 11 bases that match TRBD2. Trimming took 4 bases from V and 1 from J; bases not matched to a gene: 16. Germline lookup yields CDR1 SGHNT and CDR2 YYREEE (reference sequence). This CDR3 region has 19 residues. DNA for the CDR3: TGTGCCAGCAGCCCGAGGACTAGCGGGCACCCTACAGATTCCTACGAGCAGTACTTC. As protein: CASSPRTSGHPTDSYEQYF.

This clone was detected once. The same CDR3 can be traced to other DNA sequences in this sample. This chain connects TRBV5-1 to TRBJ2-7, with 8 positions matching TRBD2. V shed 2 bases, J shed 2 bases, and the junction held 6 bases outside the gene matches. CDR1 is SGHRS and CDR2 is YFSETQ in the germline V gene. The CDR3 loop spans 15 amino acids. CDR3 nucleotide sequence: TGCGCCAGCAGCTTTAGCCGGGAGGGCACCTACGAGCAGTACTTC. This sequence encodes CASSFSREGTYEQYF.

The J gene is TRBJ1-1, the V gene TRBV28; 7 bases map to TRBD1. V was pared by 6 bases and J by 5 bases, with 9 bases of the junction left unmatched. CDR1 is MDHEN and CDR2 is SYDVKM in the germline V gene. The CDR3 loop spans 14 amino acids. As DNA, the CDR3 is TGTGCCAGCAGGTCTGGAACAGGGGTTACTGAAGCTTTCTTT. It codes for CASRSGTGVTEAFF.

The chain combines TRBV19 with TRBJ2-3, with a possible D match to TRBD2 (6 bases). Between the trimmed V and J ends, which lost 6 bases and 9 bases, there was a span of 13 bases. This CDR3 comprises 12 residues. Germline V gene sequence: CDR1 LNHDA, CDR2 SQIVND (reference sequence). In DNA, the CDR3 is TGTGCCAGTAGGGATCACGGAGGGACGCAGTATTTT. This sequence encodes CASRDHGGTQYF.

J is TRBJ1-3 and V is TRBV27; D unclear. V was shortened by 3 bases and J by 5 bases, with 8 bases between the two germline ends. Germline loops: CDR1 MNHEY, CDR2 SMNVEV (reference sequence). CDR3 length: 13 amino acids. CDR3 amino acids: CASSLGGRNTIYF. CDR3 DNA sequence: TGTGCCAGCAGTTTGGGAGGGAGAAACACCATATATTTT.

This chain links TRBV7-6 with TRBJ1-4, with TRBD1 matching over 7 bases. CDR1 is SGHVS and CDR2 is FNYEAQ in the germline V gene. The CDR3 runs 14 residues. V lost 6 bases, J lost 7 bases, and 8 bases stayed unmatched. The CDR3 is CASRPMTGIEKLFF. The CDR3 nucleotides are TGTGCCAGCAGACCGATGACAGGGATTGAAAAACTGTTTTTT.

This chain joins TRBV18 and TRBJ2-7; D is ambiguous. Trimming removed 1 base from V and 5 bases from J, with 9 bases in between. The CDR3 has 13 amino acids. In germline, CDR1 is KGHSH, CDR2 LQKENI. CDR3 protein: CASSPLASNEQYF. In DNA, the CDR3 is TGTGCCAGCTCACCACTAGCTTCCAACGAGCAGTACTTC.

A remark on this clone: Germline and junction disagree at one end, which may indicate a read error. Other DNA sequences in this specimen translate into the identical CDR3. DNA for the CDR3: TGTGCCAGCAGCATAACTAGCGGGCCTTACAATGAGCAGTTCTTC. Its protein is CASSITSGPYNEQFF. This rearrangement joins TRBV7-3 to TRBJ2-1; the match to TRBD2 covers 9 bases. This CDR3 spans 15 amino acids. Germline V gene lookup returns CDR1 SGHTA and CDR2 FQGTGA.

The chain employs TRBV11-3 and TRBJ2-7; a weak D match, TRBD2 (6 bases). The CDR3 is 14 amino acids. V shed 5 bases and J shed 5 bases, with 16 bases lying between them. CDR1 SGHNT and CDR2 YENEEA come from the germline V gene. The CDR3: CASSPSPTSNEQYF. The CDR3 DNA reads TGTGCCAGCAGCCCCTCCCCAACTAGCAACGAGCAGTACTTC.

The chain combines TRBV7-9 with TRBJ2-1; D might be TRBD2 (6 bases). This CDR3 comprises 15 residues. Trimming removed 1 base from V and 9 bases from J, with 16 bases in between. Germline-derived CDR1 and CDR2 are SEHNR and FQNEAQ (reference sequence). The CDR3 region has the DNA TGTGCCAGCAGCTTAGGGGGACTCTGGGGCGCTGAGCAGTTCTTC. It specifies CASSLGGLWGAEQFF.

The DNA of the CDR3 is TGTGCCACCAGCAGAGATATCGGGGAGGGCTACACCTTC. Residues: CATSRDIGEGYTF. The chain recombines TRBV15 with TRBJ1-2; D is unresolved. Germline assignment: CDR1 LNHNV and CDR2 YYDKDF (reference sequence). This CDR3 spans 13 amino acids. V lost 0 bases and J 8 bases, leaving 10 bases between the germline ends.

The chain joins TRBV29-1 to TRBJ2-7; 11 nucleotides agree with TRBD1. The CDR3 has 13 amino acids. Germline V CDR1 and CDR2: SQVTM, ANQGSEA. Losses at the gene ends were 7 bases for V and 3 bases for J; bases not matched to a gene: 5. The chain's CDR3 is CSGGDRGDYEQYF. CDR3 bases: TGCAGCGGAGGGGACAGGGGGGACTACGAGCAGTACTTC.